This T cell receptor beta chain originates from a study of blood T cell repertoires in COVID-19. The wider study: Sites across the United States, Italy and Spain contributed samples from acute and convalescent COVID-19. PBMCs, B-cell-depleted T cells, or T cells were the source of the cDNA or gDNA that made up the material.

Seattle-derived patients entered the study during active infection and were followed longitudinally. In the original analysis: Reference gene primer amplification gave estimated nucleated cell counts. Only in-frame clones appear in the TCRdb table, and some are missing; sequencing was by immunoSEQ multiplex PCR. V and J calls and clone size are given by that table; D and trimming were obtained from the DNA. This table holds fewer than 700,000 clones, around 90% found once. Losses at the gene ends were 5 bases for V and 4 bases for J; bases not matched to a gene: 11. Germline lookup yields CDR1 SEHNR and CDR2 FQNEAQ (reference sequence). The CDR3 loop spans 17 amino acids.

The specimen was peripheral blood. The receptor comes from a woman aged 50 to 60 with COVID-19, enrolled during active disease. The chain combines TRBV7-9 with TRBJ2-2, with 9 bases aligning to TRBD2. CDR3 nucleotides: TGTGCCAGCAGCGATGTGGCGGGGGGGCCCTTCACCGGGGAGCTGTTTTTT. Its translation: CASSDVAGGPFTGELFF.